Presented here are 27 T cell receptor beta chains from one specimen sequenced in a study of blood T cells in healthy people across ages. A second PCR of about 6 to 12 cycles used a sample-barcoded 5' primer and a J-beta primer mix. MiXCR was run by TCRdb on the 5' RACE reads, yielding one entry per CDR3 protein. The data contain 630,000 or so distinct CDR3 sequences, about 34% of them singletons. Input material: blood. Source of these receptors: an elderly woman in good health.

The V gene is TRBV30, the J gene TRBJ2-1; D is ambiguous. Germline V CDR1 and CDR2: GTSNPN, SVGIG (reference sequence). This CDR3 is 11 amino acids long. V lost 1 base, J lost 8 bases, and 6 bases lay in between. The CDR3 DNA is TGTGCCTGGAGTGGATTCTATGAGCAGTTCTTC. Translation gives CAWSGFYEQFF.

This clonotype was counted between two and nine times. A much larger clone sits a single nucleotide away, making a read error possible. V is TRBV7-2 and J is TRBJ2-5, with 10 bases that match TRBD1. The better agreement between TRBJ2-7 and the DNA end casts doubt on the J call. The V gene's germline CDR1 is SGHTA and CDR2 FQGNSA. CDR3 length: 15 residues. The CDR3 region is CASSLSGQGIGEQYF. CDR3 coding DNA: TGTGCCAGCAGCTTATCGGGACAGGGGATCGGCGAGCAGTACTTC.

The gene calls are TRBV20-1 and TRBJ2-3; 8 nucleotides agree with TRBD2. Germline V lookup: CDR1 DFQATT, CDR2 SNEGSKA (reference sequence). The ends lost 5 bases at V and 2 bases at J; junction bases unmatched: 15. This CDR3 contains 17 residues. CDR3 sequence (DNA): TGCAGTGCTTGGGCCGGGGAGGCGGGGGGCATCACAGATACGCAGTATTTT. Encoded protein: CSAWAGEAGGITDTQYF.

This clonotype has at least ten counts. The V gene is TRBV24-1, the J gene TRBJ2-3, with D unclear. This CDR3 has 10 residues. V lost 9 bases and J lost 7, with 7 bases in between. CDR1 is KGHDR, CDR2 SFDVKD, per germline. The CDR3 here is CATGSHTQYF. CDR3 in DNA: TGTGCCACCGGTTCCCATACGCAGTATTTT.

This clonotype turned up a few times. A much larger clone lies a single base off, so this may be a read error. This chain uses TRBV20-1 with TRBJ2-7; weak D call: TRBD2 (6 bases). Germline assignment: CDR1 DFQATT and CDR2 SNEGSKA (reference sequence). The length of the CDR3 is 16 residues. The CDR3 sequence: CSTRDSAGPATYEQYF. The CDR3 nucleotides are TGCAGTACTAGAGATTCGGCGGGGCCCGCCACCTACGAGCAGTACTTC.

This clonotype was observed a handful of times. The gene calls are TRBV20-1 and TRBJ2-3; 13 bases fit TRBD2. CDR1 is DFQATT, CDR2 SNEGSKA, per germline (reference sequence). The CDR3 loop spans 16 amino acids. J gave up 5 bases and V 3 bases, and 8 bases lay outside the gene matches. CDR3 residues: CSASTGTSGVRDTQYF. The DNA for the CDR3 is TGCAGTGCTAGTACCGGGACTAGCGGGGTTCGAGATACGCAGTATTTT.

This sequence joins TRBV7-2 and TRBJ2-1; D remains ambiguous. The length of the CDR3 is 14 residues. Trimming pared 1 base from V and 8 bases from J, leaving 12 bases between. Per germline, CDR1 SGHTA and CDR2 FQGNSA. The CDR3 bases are TGTGCCAGCAGCTTAGGCCAGGCCGGCGATGAGCAGTTCTTC. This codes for CASSLGQAGDEQFF. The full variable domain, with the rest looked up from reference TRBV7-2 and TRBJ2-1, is GAGVSQSPSNKVTEKGKDVELRCDPISGHTALYWYRQSLGQGLEFLIYFQGNSAPDKSGLPSDRFSAERTGGSVSTLTIQRTQQEDSAVYLCASSLGQAGDEQFFGPGTRLTVL.

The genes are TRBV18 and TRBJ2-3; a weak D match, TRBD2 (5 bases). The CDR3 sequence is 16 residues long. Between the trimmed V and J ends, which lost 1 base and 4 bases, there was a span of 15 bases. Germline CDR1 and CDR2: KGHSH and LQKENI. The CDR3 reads CASSPLRTPNADTQYF. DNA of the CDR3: TGTGCCAGCTCACCACTCAGGACTCCGAACGCAGATACGCAGTATTTT. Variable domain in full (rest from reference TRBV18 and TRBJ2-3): NAGVMQNPRHLVRRRGQEARLRCSPMKGHSHVYWYRQLPEEGLKFMVYLQKENIIDESGMPKERFSAEFPKEGPSILRIQQVVRGDSAAYFCASSPLRTPNADTQYFGPGTRLTVL.

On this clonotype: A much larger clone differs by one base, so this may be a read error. For the CDR3, the DNA is TGCGCCAGCAGCTTGGAGGACAGGATGCACGAGCAGTACTTC. As protein: CASSLEDRMHEQYF. The V gene is TRBV5-1, the J gene TRBJ2-5; TRBD1 matches at 7 bases. The tail of the sequence fits TRBJ2-7 better, so the J call may be wrong. The CDR3 totals 14 residues. Germline lookup yields CDR1 SGHRS and CDR2 YFSETQ.

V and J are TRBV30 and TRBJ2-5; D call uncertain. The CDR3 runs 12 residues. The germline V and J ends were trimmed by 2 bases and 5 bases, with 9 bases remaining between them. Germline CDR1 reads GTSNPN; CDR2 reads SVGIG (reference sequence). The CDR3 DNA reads TGTGCCTGGAGTCCCTCGAGCGAGACCCAGTACTTC. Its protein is CAWSPSSETQYF.

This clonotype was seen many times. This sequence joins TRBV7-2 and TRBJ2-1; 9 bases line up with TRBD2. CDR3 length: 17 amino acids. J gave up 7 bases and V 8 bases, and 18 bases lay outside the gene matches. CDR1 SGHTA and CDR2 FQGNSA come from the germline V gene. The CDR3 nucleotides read TGTGCCAGCTGCCCGCCTTTCGGGCGGGGGGGCTTGAATGAGCAGTTCTTC. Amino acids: CASCPPFGRGGLNEQFF.

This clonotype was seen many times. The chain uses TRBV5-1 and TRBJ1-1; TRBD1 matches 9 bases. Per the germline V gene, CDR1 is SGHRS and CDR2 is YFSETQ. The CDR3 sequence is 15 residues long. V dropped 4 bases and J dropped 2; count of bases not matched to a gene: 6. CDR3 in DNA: TGCGCCAGCAGCGGCGGACAGGGGCGTAACACTGAAGCTTTCTTT. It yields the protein CASSGGQGRNTEAFF.

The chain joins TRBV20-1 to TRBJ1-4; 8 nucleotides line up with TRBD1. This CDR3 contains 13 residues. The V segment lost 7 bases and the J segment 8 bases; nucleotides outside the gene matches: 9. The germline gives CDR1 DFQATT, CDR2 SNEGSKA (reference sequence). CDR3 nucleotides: TGCAGTGTCTTCGGGACAGGCGCGGAAAAACTGTTTTTT. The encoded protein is CSVFGTGAEKLFF.

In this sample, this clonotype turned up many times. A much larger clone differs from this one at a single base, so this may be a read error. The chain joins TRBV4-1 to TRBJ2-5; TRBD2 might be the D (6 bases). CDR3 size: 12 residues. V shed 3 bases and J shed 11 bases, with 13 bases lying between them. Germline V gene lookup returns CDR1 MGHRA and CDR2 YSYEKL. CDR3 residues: CASSHGGDEQYF. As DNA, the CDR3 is TGCGCCAGCAGCCACGGAGGGGATGAGCAGTACTTC.

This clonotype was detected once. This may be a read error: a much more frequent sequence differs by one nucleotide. CDR3 protein: CASSPCRAGGVQETQYF. DNA of the CDR3: TGTGCCAGCAGCCCCTGCAGGGCGGGGGGGGTACAAGAGACCCAGTACTTC. This chain links TRBV7-2 with TRBJ2-5, with 9 bases matching TRBD2. V lost 5 bases and J lost 2; bases outside the gene matches: 12. The CDR3 consists of 17 residues. Germline CDR1 SGHTA, CDR2 FQGNSA.

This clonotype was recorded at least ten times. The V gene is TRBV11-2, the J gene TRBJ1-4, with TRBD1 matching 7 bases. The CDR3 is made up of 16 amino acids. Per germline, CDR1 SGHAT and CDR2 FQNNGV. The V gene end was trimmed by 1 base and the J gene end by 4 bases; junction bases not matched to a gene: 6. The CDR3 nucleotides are TGTGCCAGCAGCTTAGCCCCAGGGGGTCTTAATGAAAAACTGTTTTTT. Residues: CASSLAPGGLNEKLFF.

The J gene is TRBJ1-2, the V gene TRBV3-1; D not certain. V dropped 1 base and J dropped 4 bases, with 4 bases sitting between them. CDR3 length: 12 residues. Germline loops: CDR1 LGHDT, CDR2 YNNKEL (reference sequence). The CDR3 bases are TGTGCCAGCAGCCAAGGGGCCTATGGCTACACCTTC. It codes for CASSQGAYGYTF.

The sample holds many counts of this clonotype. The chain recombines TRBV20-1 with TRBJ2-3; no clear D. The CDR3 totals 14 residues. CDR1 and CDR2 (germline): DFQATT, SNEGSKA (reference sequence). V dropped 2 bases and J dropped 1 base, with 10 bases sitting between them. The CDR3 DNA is TGCAGTGCTAGAAATCCCCTCCGCACAGATACGCAGTATTTT. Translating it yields CSARNPLRTDTQYF.

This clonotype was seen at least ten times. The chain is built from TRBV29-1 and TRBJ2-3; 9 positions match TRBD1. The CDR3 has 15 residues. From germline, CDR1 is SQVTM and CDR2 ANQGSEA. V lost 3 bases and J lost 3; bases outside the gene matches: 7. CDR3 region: CSVDYGDRETDTQYF. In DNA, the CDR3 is TGCAGCGTTGATTATGGGGACAGGGAAACAGATACGCAGTATTTT.

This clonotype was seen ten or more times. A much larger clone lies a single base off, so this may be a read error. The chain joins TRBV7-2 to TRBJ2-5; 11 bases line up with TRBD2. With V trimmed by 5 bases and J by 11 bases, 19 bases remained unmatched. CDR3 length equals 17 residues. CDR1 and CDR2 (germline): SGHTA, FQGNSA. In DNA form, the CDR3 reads TGTGCCAGCAGCCCCCCCGGGCTAGCGGGGGGTAACAATGAGCAGTACTTC. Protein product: CASSPPGLAGGNNEQYF.

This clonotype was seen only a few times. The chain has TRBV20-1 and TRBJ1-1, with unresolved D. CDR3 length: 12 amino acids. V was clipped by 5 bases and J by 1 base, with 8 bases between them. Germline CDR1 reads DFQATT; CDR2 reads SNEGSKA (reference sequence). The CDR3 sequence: CSAGQGNTEAFF. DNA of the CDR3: TGCAGTGCTGGCCAAGGGAACACTGAAGCTTTCTTT.

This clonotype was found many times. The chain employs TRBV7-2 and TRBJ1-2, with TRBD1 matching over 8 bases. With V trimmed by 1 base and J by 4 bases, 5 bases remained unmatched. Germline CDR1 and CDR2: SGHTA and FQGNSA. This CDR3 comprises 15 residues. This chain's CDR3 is CASSLGAGGVYGYTF. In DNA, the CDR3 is TGTGCCAGCAGCTTAGGTGCAGGGGGCGTCTATGGCTACACCTTC.

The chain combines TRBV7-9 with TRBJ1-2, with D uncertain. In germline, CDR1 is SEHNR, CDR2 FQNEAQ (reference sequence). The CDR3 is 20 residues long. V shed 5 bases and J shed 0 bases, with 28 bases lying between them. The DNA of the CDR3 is TGTGCCAGCAGCCGAACGTTTGGGGAAAATCAGGAGACGACTAACTATGGCTACACCTTC. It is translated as CASSRTFGENQETTNYGYTF.

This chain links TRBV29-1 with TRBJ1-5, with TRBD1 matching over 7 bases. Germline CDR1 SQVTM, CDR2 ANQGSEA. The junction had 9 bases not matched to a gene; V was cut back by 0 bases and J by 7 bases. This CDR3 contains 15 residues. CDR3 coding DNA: TGCAGCGTTGAAGAGGCCCCGACAGGGCGGCAGCCCCAGCATTTT. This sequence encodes CSVEEAPTGRQPQHF.

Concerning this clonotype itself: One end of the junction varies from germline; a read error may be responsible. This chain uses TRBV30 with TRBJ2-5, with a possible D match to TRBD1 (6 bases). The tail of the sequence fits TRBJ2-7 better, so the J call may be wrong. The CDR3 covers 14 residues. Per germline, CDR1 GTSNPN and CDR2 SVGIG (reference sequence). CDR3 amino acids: CAWNTEGVSHEQYF. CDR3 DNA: TGTGCCTGGAACACAGAGGGGGTCTCCCACGAGCAGTACTTC.

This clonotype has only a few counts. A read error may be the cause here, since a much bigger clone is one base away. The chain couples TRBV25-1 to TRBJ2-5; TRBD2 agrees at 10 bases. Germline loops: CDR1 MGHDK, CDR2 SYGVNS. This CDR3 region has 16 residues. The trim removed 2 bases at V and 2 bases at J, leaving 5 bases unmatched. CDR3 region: CASSERRAGGQETQYF. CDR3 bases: TGTGCCAGCAGTGAACGGCGAGCGGGGGGGCAAGAGACCCAGTACTTC.

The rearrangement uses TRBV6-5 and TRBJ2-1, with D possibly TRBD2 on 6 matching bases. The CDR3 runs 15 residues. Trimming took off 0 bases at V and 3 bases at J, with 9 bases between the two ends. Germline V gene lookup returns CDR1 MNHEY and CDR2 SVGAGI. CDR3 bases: TGTGCCAGCAGTTACTCGACGCGGGGCTACAATGAGCAGTTCTTC. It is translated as CASSYSTRGYNEQFF.